The following is a T cell receptor (beta chain) sequence with its context. The clone's antigen remains unknown. No base qualities exist here, and no much larger clone lies one base off it. Trimming takes 4 bases off V and 6 bases off J; junction bases not matched to a gene: 8. The CDR3 covers 15 residues, taking in both the cysteine and the phenylalanine. Here the CDR3 DNA is all that survives: 45 bases in frame from base 1. From a lookup of the germline V gene (reference sequence), CDR1 and CDR2 are SGHNT and YYREEE. The CDR3 regions of human TCRbeta chains were subjected to immunosequencing. Turning to the authors' computational methods: TCRs in the repertoires were matched against a reference library of SARS-CoV-2-specific TCRs that had been generated with the MIRA antigen-specificity platform. Breadth was defined as the fraction of unique TCRs that were SARS-CoV-2-associated, and depth was defined as the fraction of total T cells that were SARS-CoV-2-associated. Using the MIRA data, every spike-specific TCR was mapped to the spike region that the TCR reacted to and assigned to either a CD4 or a CD8 class. Log10-transformed breadth and depth values were compared by one-way ANOVA with Sidak's multiple comparisons tests. TCRdb re-hosts the immuneACCESS table, in-frame sequences only. Its copies lack some clones; in the studies checked, an unresolved V gene accounts for under half of them, and the cause for the rest is not known. That table supplies the V and J calls and clone size; D and trimming were determined from the DNA. This sample lists some 160,000 clones; almost 90% were detected once. The ten biggest clones cover roughly 5.5% of the sample.

In light of the paper, this sample's time point label describes: baseline before first vaccination. Samples from vaccinated people were obtained from the UK trials COV001 and COV002, which included a single-blind randomized controlled phase 2/3 trial of AZD1222 (ChAdOx1 nCoV-19) in healthy adults. For TCRbeta chain sequencing, PBMC samples were collected from trial participants at day 0 and at day 28 after the second dose. These data are taken from a study of T cell responses to AZD1222 COVID-19 vaccine (dated by TCRdb to 2020 to 2022). With regard to the full study: AZD1222 recipients with second doses at about 4 weeks or about 12 weeks were pooled, because spike-specific TCR depth and breadth did not differ between schedules. TCR sequencing was performed for about 250 trial participants, of whom 200 to 220 were given two doses of AZD1222 and 26 were given two doses of MenACWY control vaccine. Trial participants were enrolled by age into subgroups of 18-55, 56-69 and 70-plus years, and around 150, 29 and 61 TCR-sequenced participants, respectively, were included in these subgroups. Overall study outcomes, separate from this receptor: The 56-69-year group was small, and its depth increase did not reach significance, likely because of low power. After two AZD1222 doses, both the breadth and the depth of spike-specific TCRs were significantly higher than at day 0 and than in MenACWY recipients. CD4 TCRs associated with the vaccine covered the entire spike protein, and the dominant responses were in regions 160-218 and 743-854. Participants were mostly white British, with more females than males. The authors suggested clonal diversity may have been underestimated. Because no day 14 peak-response samples were available, the repertoires could be characterized only after the peak T cell response. Conclusions about previously exposed vaccinees are limited because only five to seven AZD1222 recipients were SARS-CoV-2 seropositive at baseline. Epitopes outside the regions mutated in the B.1.351 and B.1.1.7 variants were reportedly recognized by nearly half of the unique spike-specific TCRs.

The rearranged chain carries TRBV5-4 and TRBJ1-2; the junction holds 11 bases that match TRBD1. The sample was peripheral blood, taken on day 0 of AZD1222 vaccination. This TCR was sampled from an adult in good health. This receptor carries the CDR3 CASSPRTGGLNGYTF. The DNA sequence reads TGTGCCAGCAGCCCTCGGACAGGGGGCTTGAATGGCTACACCTTC.